Below are 28 T cell receptor beta chains sequenced from a single sample in a study of Ad26.COV2.S vaccination and SARS-CoV-2 variants. Treatment of the sample: over 15 received Ad26.COV2.S at low or high dose, single or two shots; 5 received placebo; per-sample allocation not given. The samples were gathered on day 63 after the first injection of vaccine or placebo. Measured with immunoSEQ multiplex PCR; TCRdb has only the in-frame clones, and not every one. The sample has hundreds of thousands of clones, 85% to 90% seen once. The specimen comprised peripheral blood, sampled in a trial of Ad26.COV2.S vaccine versus placebo. These receptors originate from a person aged 18 to 65 who received the Ad26.COV2.S COVID-19 vaccine or a placebo.

V and J are TRBV7-9 and TRBJ1-2; 7 nucleotides agree with TRBD1. Germline V gene sequence: CDR1 SEHNR, CDR2 FQNEAQ (reference sequence). CDR3 length equals 17 residues. Trimming at V came to 3 bases and at J to 0 bases, leaving 10 bases not matched to a gene. DNA of the CDR3: TGTGCCAGCAGCTTCCAGGGGGGCACTCAATCTAACTATGGCTACACCTTC. It is translated as CASSFQGGTQSNYGYTF.

V is TRBV27 and J is TRBJ2-7; D unclear. Looked up from germline, CDR1 is MNHEY and CDR2 is SMNVEV (reference sequence). CDR3 length equals 13 residues. V was cut by 1 base and J by 3 bases, with 7 bases left in between. The CDR3 DNA is TGTGCCAGCAGTTTATACCAAGACTACGAGCAGTACTTC. Protein: CASSLYQDYEQYF.

The chain joins TRBV27 to TRBJ1-1, with a tentative D call TRBD1 (5 bases). CDR3 length: 13 residues. With 4 bases removed from V and 1 base from J, the gap between germline ends came to 7 bases. The germline gives CDR1 MNHEY, CDR2 SMNVEV (reference sequence). Written as DNA, the CDR3 is TGTGCCAGCAGTTACGGGGCGAACACTGAAGCTTTCTTT. It is translated as CASSYGANTEAFF.

This chain links TRBV11-2 with TRBJ2-7, with D perhaps matching TRBD1 (7 bases). The germline V gene has CDR1 SGHAT and CDR2 FQNNGV. This CDR3 is built from 13 residues. With 5 bases removed from V and 3 bases from J, the gap between germline ends came to 11 bases. As DNA, the CDR3 is TGTGCCAGCAGCCGCGGGACAGACTACGAGCAGTACTTC. It codes for CASSRGTDYEQYF.

This chain links TRBV6-6 with TRBJ1-6, with D maybe TRBD1 (5 bases). The CDR3 consists of 15 residues. CDR1 is MNHNY, CDR2 SVGAGI, per germline (reference sequence). The V end lost 3 bases, the J end lost 9 bases, and 15 bases lay between the germline ends. CDR3 nucleotide sequence: TGTGCCAGCAGTTATGCGGGGGGTGTGGGTTCACCCCTCCACTTT. This codes for CASSYAGGVGSPLHF.

The rearrangement links TRBV6-5 to TRBJ2-7, with 9 bases identical to TRBD2. The CDR3 runs 14 residues. CDR1 and CDR2 from the germline V gene are MNHEY and SVGAGI. The V gene end was trimmed by 6 bases and the J gene end by 3 bases; junction bases not matched to a gene: 6. In DNA, the CDR3 is TGTGCCAGCAGGGGACTAGCCCTGAGCTACGAGCAGTACTTC. Translated: CASRGLALSYEQYF.

The chain is built from TRBV29-1 and TRBJ2-1, with D possibly TRBD2 on 6 matching bases. Germline lookup yields CDR1 SQVTM and CDR2 ANQGSEA. This CDR3 is 14 amino acids long. The germline V and J ends were trimmed by 6 bases and 0 bases, with 12 bases remaining between them. The CDR3 DNA follows: TGCAGCGTCGGGCTAGCGTCCTCCTACAATGAGCAGTTCTTC. It yields the protein CSVGLASSYNEQFF.

V and J are TRBV7-2 and TRBJ1-1; 7 bases agree with TRBD1. The V gene's germline CDR1 is SGHTA and CDR2 FQGNSA. The CDR3 length is 15 residues. The junction had 7 bases not matched to a gene; V was cut back by 5 bases and J by 1 base. The DNA for the CDR3 is TGTGCCAGCAGCGCGAGGACAGGCAAGAACACTGAAGCTTTCTTT. This translates into CASSARTGKNTEAFF.

This chain joins TRBV5-1 and TRBJ2-3; D unclear. The CDR3 length is 13 residues. The germline gives CDR1 SGHRS, CDR2 YFSETQ. Between the trimmed V and J ends, which lost 1 base and 6 bases, there was a span of 9 bases. Here the CDR3 reads CASSLWQRDTQYF. The CDR3 bases are TGCGCCAGCAGCTTGTGGCAACGGGATACGCAGTATTTT.

This clone was observed a single time. Other DNA sequences of this sample code for an identical CDR3. This chain joins TRBV9 and TRBJ1-1, with unresolved D. From germline, CDR1 is SGDLS and CDR2 YYNGEE. The CDR3 covers 13 residues. V lost 2 bases to trimming and J lost 5 bases, with 10 bases between them. CDR3 in DNA: TGTGCCAGCAGCGTGGAGGGAGGAACTGAAGCTTTCTTT. Translating gives CASSVEGGTEAFF.

This clone was recorded only once. CDR3 coding DNA: TGTGCCATCAGGCCGGGACAGGGCTCCTACGAGCAGTACTTC. Translating gives CAIRPGQGSYEQYF. This chain uses TRBV10-3 with TRBJ2-7; TRBD1 matches 9 bases. The CDR3 totals 14 residues. After removal of 6 bases from V and 0 bases from J, the junction contained 3 bases not matched to a gene. Germline-derived CDR1 and CDR2 are ENHRY and SYGVKD.

This clone turned up a few times. This chain connects TRBV28 to TRBJ1-2, with TRBD1 identical over 8 bases. The trim removed 4 bases at V and 5 bases at J, leaving 3 bases unmatched. Germline V gene lookup returns CDR1 MDHEN and CDR2 SYDVKM. The length of the CDR3 is 13 residues. The CDR3 bases are TGTGCCAGCAGTTCGGGACAGGAATATGGCTACACCTTC. Its protein product is CASSSGQEYGYTF.

This CDR3 reads CASSLARGTVSNQPQHF. In DNA, the CDR3 is TGTGCCAGCAGCTTAGCTAGGGGGACAGTTAGCAATCAGCCCCAGCATTTT. This chain uses TRBV7-2 with TRBJ1-5, with 7 bases lining up with TRBD1. CDR1 and CDR2 (germline): SGHTA, FQGNSA. With V trimmed by 0 bases and J by 0 bases, 5 bases remained unmatched. This CDR3 is built from 17 residues.

The J gene is TRBJ1-1, the V gene TRBV18; D possibly corresponds to TRBD1 (6 bases). Germline V gene lookup returns CDR1 KGHSH and CDR2 LQKENI. The CDR3 is 15 residues long. The V gene lost 3 bases and the J gene lost 10 bases, with 21 bases spanning the gap. The CDR3 here is CASSPRGGMEVGAFF. DNA of the CDR3: TGTGCCAGCTCACCTCGAGGGGGGATGGAGGTAGGAGCTTTCTTT. Together with reference TRBV18 and TRBJ1-1, the CDR3 gives the full variable domain: NAGVMQNPRHLVRRRGQEARLRCSPMKGHSHVYWYRQLPEEGLKFMVYLQKENIIDESGMPKERFSAEFPKEGPSILRIQQVVRGDSAAYFCASSPRGGMEVGAFFGQGTRLTVV.

The J gene is TRBJ2-7, the V gene TRBV7-8, with D possibly TRBD1 on 5 matching bases. Trimming removed 1 base from V and 2 bases from J, with 12 bases in between. CDR1 is SGHVS and CDR2 is FQNEAQ in the germline V gene. The CDR3 is 15 amino acids. The CDR3 region is CASSLGAGIPYEQYF. The DNA of the CDR3 is TGTGCCAGCAGCTTAGGGGCAGGGATCCCCTACGAGCAGTACTTC.

J is TRBJ1-2 and V is TRBV19, with TRBD1 as a possible D gene (6 bases). This CDR3 is 12 amino acids long. Germline V lookup: CDR1 LNHDA, CDR2 SQIVND (reference sequence). Trimming removed 4 bases at V and 11 bases at J, with 14 bases between. In DNA, the CDR3 is TGTGCCAGTAGTACCGGGACATTCGTTTACACCTTC. It specifies CASSTGTFVYTF.

This clone is a singleton in its sample. J is TRBJ1-2 and V is TRBV6-5; TRBD1 agrees at 11 bases. Trimming took 7 bases from V and 8 from J; bases not matched to a gene: 12. Germline-derived CDR1 and CDR2 are MNHEY and SVGAGI. The CDR3 contains 15 residues. Here the CDR3 reads CASTRTGGGGLGYTF. In nucleotides, the CDR3 is TGTGCCAGCACCCGGACAGGGGGCGGAGGACTCGGCTACACCTTC.

This clone was picked up a small number of times. The J gene is TRBJ1-2, the V gene TRBV5-1, with 7 bases fitting TRBD1. In germline, CDR1 is SGHRS, CDR2 YFSETQ. Unmatched junction bases numbered 13, after V lost 4 bases and J lost 4 bases. This CDR3 comprises 16 residues. The DNA of the CDR3 is TGCGCCAGCAGCCCGGGGCGGGACAGAGTTCTCTATGGCTACACCTTC. This codes for CASSPGRDRVLYGYTF.

The chain carries TRBV29-1 and TRBJ2-3, with D maybe TRBD1 (5 bases). There are 15 residues in the CDR3. V gave up 0 bases and J gave up 6 bases, with 16 bases separating them. Germline V gives CDR1 SQVTM, CDR2 ANQGSEA. This chain's CDR3 is CSVEEATQDLDTQYF. In DNA form, the CDR3 reads TGCAGCGTTGAAGAAGCGACACAGGATCTGGATACGCAGTATTTT.

The chain carries TRBV10-3 and TRBJ1-1, with 7 nucleotides matching TRBD1. The CDR3 loop spans 14 amino acids. Trimming took 4 bases from V and 0 from J; bases not matched to a gene: 2. Germline CDR1 is ENHRY and CDR2 is SYGVKD. This CDR3 reads CAISGDSMNTEAFF. CDR3 sequence (DNA): TGTGCCATCAGTGGGGACAGCATGAACACTGAAGCTTTCTTT.

CDR3 sequence (DNA): TGTGCCAGCTCACCCCTCGGGACGGCTAGCACAGATACGCAGTATTTT. Amino acids: CASSPLGTASTDTQYF. J is TRBJ2-3 and V is TRBV18, with D possibly being TRBD1 or TRBD2 (5 bases each). CDR1 and CDR2 from the germline V gene are KGHSH and LQKENI. V was shortened by 3 bases and J by 0 bases, with 13 bases between the two germline ends. CDR3 length: 16 amino acids.

The V call is TRBV6-5, the J call TRBJ1-6; 7 nucleotides line up with TRBD1. Per germline, CDR1 MNHEY and CDR2 SVGAGI. The CDR3 covers 14 residues. The ends lost 6 bases at V and 8 bases at J; junction bases unmatched: 7. CDR3 DNA: TGTGCCAGCAGGCGTAGCAGGGGGGATTCACCCCTCCACTTT. Its translation: CASRRSRGDSPLHF.

V and J are TRBV9 and TRBJ2-7; 7 bases align to TRBD1. CDR3 length: 14 residues. Germline CDR1 and CDR2: SGDLS and YYNGEE. The V segment lost 2 bases and the J segment 2 bases; nucleotides outside the gene matches: 4. The CDR3 DNA reads TGTGCCAGCAGCGTGTCGACAGGGACCTACGAGCAGTACTTC. Protein: CASSVSTGTYEQYF.

The gene calls are TRBV6-2 or TRBV6-3 and TRBJ1-5, with a tentative D call TRBD1 (6 bases). Germline-derived CDR1 and CDR2 are MNHEY and SVGEGT. The CDR3 is 14 amino acids. The V gene lost 4 bases and the J gene lost 1 base, with 8 bases spanning the gap. For the CDR3, the DNA is TGTGCCAGCAGTTCTCAGGGGAGCAATCAGCCCCAGCATTTT. Its protein is CASSSQGSNQPQHF.

This sequence joins TRBV7-2 and TRBJ1-2; no firm D call. Germline values: CDR1 SGHTA, CDR2 FQGNSA. V shed 0 bases and J shed 4 bases, with 12 bases lying between them. The CDR3 is 15 residues long. DNA for the CDR3: TGTGCCAGCAGCTTAGCTCCCAGCCCCTTCTATGGCTACACCTTC. It encodes CASSLAPSPFYGYTF.

This CDR3 is CASGLGLEGLAGVRDTQYF. The CDR3 DNA sequence: TGTGCTAGTGGTTTGGGTCTAGAAGGACTAGCGGGAGTCAGAGATACGCAGTATTTT. The chain joins TRBV12-5 to TRBJ2-3; TRBD2 aligns across 13 bases. The germline V gene encodes CDR1 LGHNT and CDR2 FRNRAP. The V and J ends lost 1 base and 5 bases, in that order; junction bases with no gene match: 12. The CDR3 extends over 19 amino acids.

CDR3 in DNA: TGCGCCAGCAGCCTTAACCGAAACACTGAAGCTTTCTTT. As protein: CASSLNRNTEAFF. V and J are TRBV4-1 and TRBJ1-1; D is unresolved. Per the germline V gene, CDR1 is MGHRA and CDR2 is YSYEKL. CDR3 length equals 13 residues. V gave up 4 bases and J gave up 2 bases, with 8 bases separating them.

The chain has TRBV6-2 or TRBV6-3 and TRBJ1-2, with D perhaps matching TRBD1 (5 bases). Germline V lookup: CDR1 MNHEY, CDR2 SVGEGT. The CDR3 totals 12 residues. Deletions cut 4 bases from V and 10 bases from J, with 13 bases between. For the CDR3, the DNA is TGTGCCAGCAGTTCCAATACAGGTTACTACACCTTC. Translation gives CASSSNTGYYTF.